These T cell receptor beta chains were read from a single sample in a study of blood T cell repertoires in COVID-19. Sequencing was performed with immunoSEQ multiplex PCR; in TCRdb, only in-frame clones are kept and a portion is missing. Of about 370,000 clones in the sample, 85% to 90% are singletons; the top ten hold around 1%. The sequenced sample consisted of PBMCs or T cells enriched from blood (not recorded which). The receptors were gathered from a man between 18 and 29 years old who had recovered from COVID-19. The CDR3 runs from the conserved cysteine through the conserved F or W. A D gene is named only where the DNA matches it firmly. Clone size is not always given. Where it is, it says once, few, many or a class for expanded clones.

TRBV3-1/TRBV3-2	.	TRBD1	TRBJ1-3	CASSPRDRGHTIYF	TGTGCCAGCAGCCCCCGGGACAGAGGGCACACCATATATTTT
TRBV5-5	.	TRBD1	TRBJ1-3	CASSTGTGTTSSGNTIYF	TGTGCCAGCAGTACCGGGACAGGGACCACGAGCTCTGGAAACACCATATATTTT
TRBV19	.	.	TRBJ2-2	CASSMTGETGELFF	TGTGCCAGTAGTATGACAGGAGAGACCGGGGAGCTGTTTTTT
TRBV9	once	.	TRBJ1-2	CASSASPGSLTGYTF	TGTGCCAGCAGCGCATCGCCGGGTTCCCTAACTGGCTACACCTTC
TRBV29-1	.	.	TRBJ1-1	CSVYLAGAFF	TGCAGCGTGTACCTAGCGGGTGCTTTCTTT
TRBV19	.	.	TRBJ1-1	CASSIEGRAFF	TGTGCCAGTAGTATAGAGGGGCGAGCTTTCTTT
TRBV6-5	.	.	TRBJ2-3	CASSPTEADTQYF	TGTGCCAGCAGTCCCACCGAGGCGGATACGCAGTATTTT
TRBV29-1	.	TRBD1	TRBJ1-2	CSVATGLDGYTF	TGCAGCGTAGCGACAGGGCTCGATGGCTACACCTTC
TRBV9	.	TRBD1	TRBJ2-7	CASSVEQGGNYEQYF	TGTGCCAGCAGCGTAGAACAGGGGGGTAACTACGAGCAGTACTTC
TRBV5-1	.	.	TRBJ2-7	CASSLGTSLDEQYF	TGCGCCAGCAGCCTCGGTACTAGTTTGGACGAGCAGTACTTC
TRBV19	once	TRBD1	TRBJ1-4	CASSRTGWTNEKLFF	TGTGCCAGTAGTAGGACAGGGTGGACTAATGAAAAACTGTTTTTT
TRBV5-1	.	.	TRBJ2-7	CASSLARNEQYF	TGCGCCAGCAGCTTGGCCAGGAACGAGCAGTACTTC
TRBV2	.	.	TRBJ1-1	CASSEGLGRAAPVEAFF	TGTGCCAGCAGTGAGGGGTTGGGCAGGGCAGCGCCCGTTGAAGCTTTCTTT
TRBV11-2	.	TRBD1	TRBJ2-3	CASSLVTGLSPTDTQYF	TGTGCCAGCAGCTTAGTGACAGGGTTATCCCCCACAGATACGCAGTATTTT
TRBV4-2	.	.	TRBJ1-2	CASSQSGVDGYTF	TGTGCCAGCAGCCAATCGGGAGTAGATGGCTACACCTTC
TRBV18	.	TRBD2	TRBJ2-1	CASATGGTYNEQFF	TGTGCCAGCGCGACGGGGGGAACCTACAATGAGCAGTTCTTC
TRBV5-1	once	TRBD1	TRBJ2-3	CASSRTTGAADTQYF	TGCGCCAGCAGCAGAACGACAGGGGCGGCAGATACGCAGTATTTT
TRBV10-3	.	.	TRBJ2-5	CASRGDQETQYF	TGTGCCAGCAGGGGAGACCAAGAGACCCAGTACTTC
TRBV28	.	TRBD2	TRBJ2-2	CATKRGTTGELFF	TGTGCCACCAAGCGGGGGACCACCGGGGAGCTGTTTTTT
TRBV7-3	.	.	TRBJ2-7	CATSPVPGYEQYF	TGTGCCACCTCCCCGGTACCGGGGTACGAGCAGTACTTC
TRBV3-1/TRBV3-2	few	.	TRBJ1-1	CASSPLAEVTEAFF	TGTGCCAGCAGCCCCCTGGCAGAAGTCACTGAAGCTTTCTTT
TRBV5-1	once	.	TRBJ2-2	CASSLSQDTGELFF	TGCGCCAGCAGCTTGTCCCAGGACACCGGGGAGCTGTTTTTT
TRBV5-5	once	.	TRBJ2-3	CASRYLDTQYF	TGTGCCAGCAGGTACTTAGATACGCAGTATTTT
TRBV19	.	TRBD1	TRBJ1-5	CASLNRDRGSRQPQHF	TGTGCCAGTTTAAACCGGGACAGGGGTTCTCGGCAGCCCCAGCATTTT
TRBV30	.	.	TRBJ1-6	CAWSATGSYNSPLHF	TGTGCCTGGAGCGCAACGGGAAGCTATAATTCACCCCTCCACTTT
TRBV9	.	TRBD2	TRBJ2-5	CASSPSGETQYF	TGTGCCAGCAGCCCTAGCGGGGAGACCCAGTACTTC
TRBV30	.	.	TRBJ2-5	CAWSPRPRETQYF	TGTGCCTGGAGCCCCCGTCCTAGGGAGACCCAGTACTTC
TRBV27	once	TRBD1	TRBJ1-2	CASSTRTGDYGYTF	TGTGCCAGCAGTACCCGGACAGGGGACTATGGCTACACCTTC
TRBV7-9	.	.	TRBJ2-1	CASSLYDEQFF	TGTGCCAGCAGCTTATATGATGAGCAGTTCTTC